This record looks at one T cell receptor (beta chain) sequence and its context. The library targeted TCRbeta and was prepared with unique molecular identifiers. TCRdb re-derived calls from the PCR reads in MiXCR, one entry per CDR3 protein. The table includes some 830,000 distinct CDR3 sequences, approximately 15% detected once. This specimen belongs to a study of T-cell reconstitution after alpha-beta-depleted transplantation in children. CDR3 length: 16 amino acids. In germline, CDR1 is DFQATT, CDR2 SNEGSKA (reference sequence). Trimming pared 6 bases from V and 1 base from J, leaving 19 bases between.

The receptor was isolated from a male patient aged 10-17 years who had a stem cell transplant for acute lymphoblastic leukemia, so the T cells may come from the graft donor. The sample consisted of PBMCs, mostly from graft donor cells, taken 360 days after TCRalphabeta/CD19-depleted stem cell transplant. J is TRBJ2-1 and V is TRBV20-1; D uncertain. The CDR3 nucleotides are TGCAGTGCCTCGCTGGCAGGCCTTATTTCCTACAATGAGCAGTTCTTC. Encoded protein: CSASLAGLISYNEQFF.